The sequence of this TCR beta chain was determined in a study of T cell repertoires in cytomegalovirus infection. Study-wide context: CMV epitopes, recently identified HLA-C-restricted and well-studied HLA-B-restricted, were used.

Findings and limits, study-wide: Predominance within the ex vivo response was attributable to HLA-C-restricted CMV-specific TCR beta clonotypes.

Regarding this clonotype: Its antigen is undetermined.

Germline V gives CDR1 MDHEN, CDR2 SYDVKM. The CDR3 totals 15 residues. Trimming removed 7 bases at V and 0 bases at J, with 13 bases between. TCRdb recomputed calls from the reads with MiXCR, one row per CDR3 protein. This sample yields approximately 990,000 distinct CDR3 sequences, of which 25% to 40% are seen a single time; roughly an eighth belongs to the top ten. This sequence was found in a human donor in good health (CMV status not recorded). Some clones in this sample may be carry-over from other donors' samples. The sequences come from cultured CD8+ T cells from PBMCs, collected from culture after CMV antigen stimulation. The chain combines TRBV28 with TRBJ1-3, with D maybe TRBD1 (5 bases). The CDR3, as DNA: TGTGCCAGCATATCGACAGACGACTCTGGAAACACCATATATTTT. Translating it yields CASISTDDSGNTIYF.